This entry concerns a single TCR beta chain. Its antigen is as yet unknown. This sample was included in a study of CD8 T cells in Susac syndrome. CDR1 is SGHVS and CDR2 is FQNEAQ in the germline V gene. Unmatched junction bases numbered 7, after V lost 4 bases and J lost 7 bases. CDR3 length equals 14 residues. Findings and limits, study-wide: As acknowledged by the study, its TCR sequencing and HLA analysis included a relatively small number of individuals.

Reverse transcription of roughly 0.5 to 1 ug RNA was carried out with random hexamers. TCR beta CDR3 was amplified by immunoSEQ multiplex PCR. This amplification extended across 54 Vbeta and 13 Jbeta segments. TCRdb reprocessed the immunoSEQ multiplex PCR reads with MiXCR, giving one entry per CDR3 protein. The table lists approximately 150,000 distinct CDR3 sequences, approximately 93% of them singletons. The authors negatively isolated CD8+ and CD4+ T cells and FACS-enriched TEMRA cells. Specimen: CD4+ T cells from PBMCs. This receptor was identified in a human donor with multiple sclerosis. This chain uses TRBV7-8 with TRBJ2-3; 8 nucleotides line up with TRBD1. CDR3 amino acids: CASSSWTGLNTQYF. The CDR3 coding sequence is TGTGCCAGCAGCTCCTGGACAGGGCTGAATACGCAGTATTTT.